This T cell receptor (beta chain) appears in the sequencing data of a study of blood T cell repertoires in COVID-19. The CDR3 length is 13 residues. Germline V gene sequence: CDR1 SQVTM, CDR2 ANQGSEA. With 7 bases clipped from V and 3 bases from J, the junction kept 5 bases outside the gene matches. The method was immunoSEQ multiplex PCR; TCRdb's version includes in-frame clones alone and lacks a portion of them. Counted here are about 210,000 clones, 84% occurring once; the ten biggest clones make up around 3.1%. Participants reported their clinical history, and cohort assignment relied on those reports.

The TCR sequence derives from a woman aged 25 to 39 who had been exposed to COVID-19. Sequenced input: PBMCs or T cells enriched from blood (not recorded which). The chain uses TRBV29-1 and TRBJ1-1, with 10 bases matching TRBD1. DNA for the CDR3: TGCAGCGCCCGCGGACAGGGGGACACTGAAGCTTTCTTT. Its translation is CSARGQGDTEAFF.